This TCR beta chain was captured in a study of T-cell memory formation after mild COVID-19. Study background: The TCR clusters were mostly specific to one donor. Study-wide results and caveats: The CD4+ clones that contracted clustered mainly within CM and EM, and the CD8+ clones concentrated in EMRA. Some responding clones appeared in pre-infection memory, suggesting cross-reactive memory joined.

CDR1 DFQATT and CDR2 SNEGSKA come from the germline V gene (reference sequence). J was trimmed by 3 bases and V by 5 bases; bases with no gene match: 12. The CDR3 spans 15 residues. Of note for this clonotype: Antigen: not known.

Constant-segment-primed 5'RACE gave TCR alpha and TCR beta cDNA libraries with sample barcodes and UMIs. TCRdb fed the 5' RACE reads into MiXCR, producing one record per CDR3 protein. Among some 600,000 distinct CDR3 sequences listed, roughly 17% were seen once. The sample consisted of PBMCs or a T cell subset sorted from them (not recorded which). The chain is built from TRBV20-1 and TRBJ1-2; 7 positions agree with TRBD1. The source of this sequence is an adult woman who had mild COVID-19 (a few samples of this study predate the infection). Cell type and time point are not known. In nucleotides, the CDR3 is TGCAGTGCTGTTATTTCAGGGGGTGACCACTATGGCTACACCTTC. Protein product: CSAVISGGDHYGYTF.